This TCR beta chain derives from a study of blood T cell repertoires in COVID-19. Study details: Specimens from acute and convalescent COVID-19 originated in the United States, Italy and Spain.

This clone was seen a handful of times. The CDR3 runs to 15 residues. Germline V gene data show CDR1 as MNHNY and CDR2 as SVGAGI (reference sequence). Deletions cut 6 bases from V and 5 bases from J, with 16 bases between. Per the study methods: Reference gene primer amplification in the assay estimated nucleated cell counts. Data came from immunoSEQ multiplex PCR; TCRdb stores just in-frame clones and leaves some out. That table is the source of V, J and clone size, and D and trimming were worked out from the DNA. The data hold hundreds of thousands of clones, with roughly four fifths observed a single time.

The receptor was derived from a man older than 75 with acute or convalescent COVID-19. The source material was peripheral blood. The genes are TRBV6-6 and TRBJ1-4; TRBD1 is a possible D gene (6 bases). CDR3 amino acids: CASRLPGHENEKLFF. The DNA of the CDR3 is TGTGCCAGCAGGTTACCGGGACACGAAAATGAAAAACTGTTTTTT.